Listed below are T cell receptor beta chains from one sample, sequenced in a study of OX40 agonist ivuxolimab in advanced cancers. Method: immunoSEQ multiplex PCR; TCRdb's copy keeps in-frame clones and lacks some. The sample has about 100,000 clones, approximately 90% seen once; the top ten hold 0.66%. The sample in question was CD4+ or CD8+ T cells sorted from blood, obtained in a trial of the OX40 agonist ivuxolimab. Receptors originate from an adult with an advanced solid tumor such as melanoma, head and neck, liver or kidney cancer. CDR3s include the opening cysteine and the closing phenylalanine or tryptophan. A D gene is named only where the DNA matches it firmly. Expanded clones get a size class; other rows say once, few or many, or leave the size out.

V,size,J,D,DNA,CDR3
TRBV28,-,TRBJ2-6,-,TGTGCCAGCAGTTCCCCGGGGGACACCGGGGCCAACGTCCTGACTTTC,CASSSPGDTGANVLTF
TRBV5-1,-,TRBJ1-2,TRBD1,TGCGCCAGCAGCATTGACAGGGACTATGGCTACACCTTC,CASSIDRDYGYTF
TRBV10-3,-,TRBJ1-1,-,TGTGCCATCAGAGAGACAGTGAACACTGAAGCTTTCTTT,CAIRETVNTEAFF
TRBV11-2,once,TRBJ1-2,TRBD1,TGTGCCAGCAGCAAGGACAGGGTGGGTGGCTACACCTTC,CASSKDRVGGYTF
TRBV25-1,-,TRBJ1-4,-,TGTGCCAGCATTCCGGGGGGCCTTAATGAAAAACTGTTTTTT,CASIPGGLNEKLFF
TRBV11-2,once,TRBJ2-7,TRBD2,TGTGCCAGCAGCTTCGATAGCGGGAGGGCACGCTACGAGCAGTACTTC,CASSFDSGRARYEQYF
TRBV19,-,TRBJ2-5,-,TGTGCCAGTAGATTCGGACTTACCCAGTACTTC,CASRFGLTQYF
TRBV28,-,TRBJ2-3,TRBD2,TGTGCCAGCAGTTTATGGGGTAGCGGGAGCGCGAGGAATACGCAGTATTTT,CASSLWGSGSARNTQYF
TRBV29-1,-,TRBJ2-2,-,TGCAGCGTCTTGAGAGACATCGTCACCGGGGAGCTGTTTTTT,CSVLRDIVTGELFF
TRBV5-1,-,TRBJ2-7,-,TGCGCCAGCAGCTTGTTCGGGGGCTCAAACTACGAGCAGTACTTC,CASSLFGGSNYEQYF
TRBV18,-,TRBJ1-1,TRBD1,TGTGCCAGCACCGGACAGGGACGGAACACTGAAGCTTTCTTT,CASTGQGRNTEAFF
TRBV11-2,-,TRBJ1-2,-,TGTGCCAGCAGCGGTGCCGGGTCCTGGGGCTATGGCTACACCTTC,CASSGAGSWGYGYTF
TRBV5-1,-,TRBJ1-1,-,TGCGCCAGCGAGGACGGACGGCCAAACACTGAAGCTTTCTTT,CASEDGRPNTEAFF
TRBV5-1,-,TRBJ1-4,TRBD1,TGCGCCAGCAGCACGGGGACAGGGGTCGAAAAACTGTTTTTT,CASSTGTGVEKLFF
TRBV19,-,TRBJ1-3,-,TGTGCCAGTAGTATAGATGGACGACGGAGCTCTGGAAACACCATATATTTT,CASSIDGRRSSGNTIYF